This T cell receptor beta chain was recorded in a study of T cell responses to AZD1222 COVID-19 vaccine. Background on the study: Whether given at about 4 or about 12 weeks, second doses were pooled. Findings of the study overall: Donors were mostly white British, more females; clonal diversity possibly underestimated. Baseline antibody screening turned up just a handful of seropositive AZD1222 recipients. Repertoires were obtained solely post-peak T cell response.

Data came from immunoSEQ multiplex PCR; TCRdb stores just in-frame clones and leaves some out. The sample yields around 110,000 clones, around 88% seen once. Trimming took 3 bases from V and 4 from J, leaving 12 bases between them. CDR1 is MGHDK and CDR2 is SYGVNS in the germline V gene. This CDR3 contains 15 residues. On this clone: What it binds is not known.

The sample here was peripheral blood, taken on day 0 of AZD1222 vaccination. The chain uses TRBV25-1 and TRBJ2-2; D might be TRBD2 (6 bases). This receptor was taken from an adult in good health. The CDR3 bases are TGTGCCAGCAGTGAGCGGGGTGGGCCCACCGGGGAGCTGTTTTTT. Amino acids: CASSERGGPTGELFF.